A single sample gave rise to the 2 T cell receptor beta chains below, sequenced in a study of cytomegalovirus exposure and HLA in healthy donors. Primers for the PCR totalled 60 Vbeta and 13 Jbeta. Generated by immunoSEQ multiplex PCR, the TCRdb table keeps only in-frame clones and is missing some. The sample includes around 130,000 clones, 80% to 85% of them seen just once. Sequenced sample: PBMCs. The receptors shown here come from a man aged 25-40 years in good health and CMV-seronegative.

The chain links TRBV5-1 to TRBJ2-2, with 9 bases fitting TRBD1. This CDR3 region has 16 residues. Trimming at V came to 4 bases and at J to 4 bases, leaving 8 bases not matched to a gene. Germline-derived CDR1 and CDR2 are SGHRS and YFSETQ. CDR3 sequence reads: CASSPPGTGFTGELFF. The CDR3 DNA follows: TGCGCCAGCAGCCCCCCCGGGACAGGGTTCACCGGGGAGCTGTTTTTT.

V is TRBV21-1 and J is TRBJ1-5. TRBV21-1 is flagged as a pseudogene. The CDR3 sequence is 15 residues long. The CDR3 region has the DNA TGTGCCAGCCTTCCGGCGGGGCTGAGCAATCGGCCCCAGCATTTT. Translating it yields CASLPAGLSNRPQHF.